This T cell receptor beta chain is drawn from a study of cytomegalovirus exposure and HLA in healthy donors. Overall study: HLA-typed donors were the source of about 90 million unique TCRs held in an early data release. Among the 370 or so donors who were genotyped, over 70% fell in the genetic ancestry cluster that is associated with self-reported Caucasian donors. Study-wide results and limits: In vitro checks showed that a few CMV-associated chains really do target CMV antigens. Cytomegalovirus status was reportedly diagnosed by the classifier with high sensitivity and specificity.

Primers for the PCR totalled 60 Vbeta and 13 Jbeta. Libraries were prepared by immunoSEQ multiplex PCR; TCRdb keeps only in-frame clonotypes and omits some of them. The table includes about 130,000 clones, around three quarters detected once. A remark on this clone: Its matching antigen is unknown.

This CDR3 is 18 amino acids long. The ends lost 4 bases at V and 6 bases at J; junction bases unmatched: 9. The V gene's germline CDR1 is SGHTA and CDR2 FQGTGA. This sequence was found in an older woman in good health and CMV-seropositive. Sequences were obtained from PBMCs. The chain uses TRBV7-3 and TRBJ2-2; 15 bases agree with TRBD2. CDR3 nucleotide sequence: TGTGCCAGCAGCTACCTTGGACTAGCGGGGGGGCCCCCCGGGGAGCTGTTTTTT. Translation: CASSYLGLAGGPPGELFF.